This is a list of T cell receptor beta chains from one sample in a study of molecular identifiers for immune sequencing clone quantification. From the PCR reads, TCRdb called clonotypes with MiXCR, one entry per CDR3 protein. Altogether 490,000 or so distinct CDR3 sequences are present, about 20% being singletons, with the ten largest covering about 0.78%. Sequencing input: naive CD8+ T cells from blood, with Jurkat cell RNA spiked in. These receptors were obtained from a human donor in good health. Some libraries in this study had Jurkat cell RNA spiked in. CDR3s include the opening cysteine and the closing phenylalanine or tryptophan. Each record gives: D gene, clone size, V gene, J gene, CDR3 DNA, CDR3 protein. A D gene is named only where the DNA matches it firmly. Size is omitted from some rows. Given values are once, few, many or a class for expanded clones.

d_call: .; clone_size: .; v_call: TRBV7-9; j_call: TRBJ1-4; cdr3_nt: TGTGCCAGCAACTCAAGGAGTGCCGACCCATTTAATGAAAAACTGTTTTTT; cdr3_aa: CASNSRSADPFNEKLFF
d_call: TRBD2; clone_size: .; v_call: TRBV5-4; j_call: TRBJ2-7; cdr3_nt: TGTGCCAGCAGTCTCCTTGGGGGGGGACCCCTGGAGCAGTACTTC; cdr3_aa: CASSLLGGGPLEQYF
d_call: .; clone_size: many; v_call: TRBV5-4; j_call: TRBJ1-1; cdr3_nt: TGTGCCAGCAGCTTGGGCCGTTGGGACACTGAAGCTTTCTTT; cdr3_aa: CASSLGRWDTEAFF
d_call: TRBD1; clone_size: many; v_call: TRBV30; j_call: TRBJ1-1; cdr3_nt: TGTGCCTGGAGTACGACAGGGGGCTGGACTGAAGCTTTCTTT; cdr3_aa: CAWSTTGGWTEAFF
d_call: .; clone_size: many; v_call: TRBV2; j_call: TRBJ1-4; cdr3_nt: TGTGCCAGCAGTGAAGCGCTTCGGCCTCTTCCTCACGAGGATGAAAAACTGTTTTTT; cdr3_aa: CASSEALRPLPHEDEKLFF
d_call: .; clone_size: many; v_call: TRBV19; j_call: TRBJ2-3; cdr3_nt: TGTGCCAGTAGTGATGGGATGGATACGCAGTATTTT; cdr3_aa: CASSDGMDTQYF
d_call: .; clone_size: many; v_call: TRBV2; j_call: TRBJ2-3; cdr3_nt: TGTGCCAGCAGTGACTCAGGGACCCACACAGATACGCAGTATTTT; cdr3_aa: CASSDSGTHTDTQYF
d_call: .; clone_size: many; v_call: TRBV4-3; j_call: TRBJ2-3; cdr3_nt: TGCGCCAGCAGCAGGCGGGTAGAGTGGGGCACAGATACGCAGTATTTT; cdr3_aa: CASSRRVEWGTDTQYF
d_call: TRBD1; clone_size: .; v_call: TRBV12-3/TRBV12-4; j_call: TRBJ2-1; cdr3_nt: TGTGCCAGCAGTAACGATGGGACAGGGGGTTACAATGAGCAGTTCTTC; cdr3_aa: CASSNDGTGGYNEQFF
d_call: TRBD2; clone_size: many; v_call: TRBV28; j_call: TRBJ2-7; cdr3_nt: TGTGCCAGCAGTTTTGCTCTAGCGGGATCCTACGAGCAGTACTTC; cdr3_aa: CASSFALAGSYEQYF
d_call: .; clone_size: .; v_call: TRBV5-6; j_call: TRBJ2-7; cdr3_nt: TGTGCCAGCAGCCCCGCAGTGGACTACGAGCAGTACTTC; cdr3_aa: CASSPAVDYEQYF
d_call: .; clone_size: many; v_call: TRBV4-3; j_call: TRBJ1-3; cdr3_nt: TGCGCCAGCAGCCAAGGAACAGGGTTCGGAAACACCATATATTTT; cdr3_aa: CASSQGTGFGNTIYF
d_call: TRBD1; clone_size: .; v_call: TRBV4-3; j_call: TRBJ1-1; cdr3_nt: TGCGCCAGCAGCCGGGAACAGGGGGAAATAGCTTTCTTT; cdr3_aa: CASSREQGEIAFF
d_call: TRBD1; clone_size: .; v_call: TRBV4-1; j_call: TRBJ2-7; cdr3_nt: TGCGCCAGCAGCCGGCGGGACAGGGTTTACGAGCAGTACTTC; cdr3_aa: CASSRRDRVYEQYF
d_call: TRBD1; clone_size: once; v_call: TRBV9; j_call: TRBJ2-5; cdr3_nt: TGTGCCAGCAGCGTAGCGGACAGGGAAATAGAGACCCAGTACTTC; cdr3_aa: CASSVADREIETQYF
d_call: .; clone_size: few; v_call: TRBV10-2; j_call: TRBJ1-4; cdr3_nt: TGCGCCAGCCAGCGAAGGGGATCCGTCCCTGAAAAACTGTTTTTT; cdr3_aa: CASQRRGSVPEKLFF
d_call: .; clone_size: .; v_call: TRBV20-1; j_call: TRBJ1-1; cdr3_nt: TGCAGTGCTAGAGATCCAGGGATGGCTGAAGCTTTCTTT; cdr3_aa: CSARDPGMAEAFF
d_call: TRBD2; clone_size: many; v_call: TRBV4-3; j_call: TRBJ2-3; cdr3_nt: TGCGCCAGCAGCCAGGGGAGGGGCACAGATACGCAGTATTTT; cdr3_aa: CASSQGRGTDTQYF
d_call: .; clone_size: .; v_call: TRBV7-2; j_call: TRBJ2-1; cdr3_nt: TGTGCCAGCAGCTACGAACTAGGACCCTACAATGAGCAGTTCTTC; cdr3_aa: CASSYELGPYNEQFF
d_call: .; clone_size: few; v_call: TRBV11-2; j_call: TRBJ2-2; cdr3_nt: TGTGCCAGCAGCCCGAAGAGGGAGGCGAACACCGGGGAGCTGTTTTTT; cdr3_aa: CASSPKREANTGELFF
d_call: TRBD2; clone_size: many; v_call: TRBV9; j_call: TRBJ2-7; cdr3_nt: TGTGCCAGCAGCCCTACGACTAGCGTCTACGAGCAGTACTTC; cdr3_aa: CASSPTTSVYEQYF
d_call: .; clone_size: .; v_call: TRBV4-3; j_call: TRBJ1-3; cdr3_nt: TGCGCCAGCAGCCAAGACAGGGCCCTCTCTGGAAACACCATATATTTT; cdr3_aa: CASSQDRALSGNTIYF
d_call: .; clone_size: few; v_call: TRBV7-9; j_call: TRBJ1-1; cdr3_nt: TGTGCCAGCAGCCCCGAGGAGGGTGAAGCTTTCTTT; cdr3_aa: CASSPEEGEAFF
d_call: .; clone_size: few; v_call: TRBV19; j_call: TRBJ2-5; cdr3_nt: TGTGCCAGTAGTATCCAGCATGTAGGGACCCAGTACTTC; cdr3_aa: CASSIQHVGTQYF
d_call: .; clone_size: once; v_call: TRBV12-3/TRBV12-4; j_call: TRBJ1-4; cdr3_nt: TGTGCCAGCAAGAAGCAGGGTATACACGGAAAACTGTTTTTT; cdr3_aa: CASKKQGIHGKLFF
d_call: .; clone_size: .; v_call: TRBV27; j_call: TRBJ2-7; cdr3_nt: TGTGCCAGCAGTTACGGGACAAACTACCACGAGCAGTACTTC; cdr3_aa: CASSYGTNYHEQYF
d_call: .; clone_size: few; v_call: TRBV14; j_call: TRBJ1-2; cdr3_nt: TGTGCCAGCAGCTTCGGACAGTTTTATGGCTACACCTTC; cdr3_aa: CASSFGQFYGYTF
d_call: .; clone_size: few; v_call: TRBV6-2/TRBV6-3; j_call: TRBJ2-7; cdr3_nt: TGTGCCACCGGGTATCCCTACGAGCAGTACTTC; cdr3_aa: CATGYPYEQYF
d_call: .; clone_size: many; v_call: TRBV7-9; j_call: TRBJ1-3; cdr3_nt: TGTGCCAGCAGCTCAGACGGGGACACCATATATTTT; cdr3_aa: CASSSDGDTIYF
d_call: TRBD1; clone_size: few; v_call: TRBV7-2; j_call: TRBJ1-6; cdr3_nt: TGTGCCAGCAGCTTACAGGGACAGAATAATTCACCCCTCCACTTT; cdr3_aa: CASSLQGQNNSPLHF
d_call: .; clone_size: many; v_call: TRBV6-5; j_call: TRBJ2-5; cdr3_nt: TGTGCCAGCAGTTACCAGGGGAGGGGGGAGACCCAGTACTTC; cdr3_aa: CASSYQGRGETQYF
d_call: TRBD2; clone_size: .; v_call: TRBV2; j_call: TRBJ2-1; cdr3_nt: TGTGCCACATCAGGGACTAGCGGATCCTACAATGAGCAGTTCTTC; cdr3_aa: CATSGTSGSYNEQFF
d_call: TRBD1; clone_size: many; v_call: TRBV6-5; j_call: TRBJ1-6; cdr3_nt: TGTGCCAGCAGTCCCGACAGGGGAGGGACCTATAATTCACCCCTCCACTTT; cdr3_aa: CASSPDRGGTYNSPLHF
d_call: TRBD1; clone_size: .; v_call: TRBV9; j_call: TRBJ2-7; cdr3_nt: TGTGCCAGCAGCCGAACCGGGACAGGTTTCCACGAGCAGTACTTC; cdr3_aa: CASSRTGTGFHEQYF
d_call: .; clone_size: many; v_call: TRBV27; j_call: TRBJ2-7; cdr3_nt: TGTGCCAGCAGCTTAGGTGCCGAGCAGTACTTC; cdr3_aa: CASSLGAEQYF
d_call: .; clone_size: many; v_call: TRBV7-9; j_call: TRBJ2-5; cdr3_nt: TGTGCCAGCAGATGGGCAGGGATGGAGACCCAGTACTTC; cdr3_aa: CASRWAGMETQYF
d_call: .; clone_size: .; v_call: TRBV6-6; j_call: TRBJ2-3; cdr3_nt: TGTGCCAGCAGTTACTATGAGGCTGGGGCCCCCCCCCCGAATACGCAGTATTTT; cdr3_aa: CASSYYEAGAPPPNTQYF
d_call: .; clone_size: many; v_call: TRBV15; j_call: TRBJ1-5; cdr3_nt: TGTGCCACCAGCAGTGGGTTTGGTAATCAGCCCCAGCATTTT; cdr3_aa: CATSSGFGNQPQHF
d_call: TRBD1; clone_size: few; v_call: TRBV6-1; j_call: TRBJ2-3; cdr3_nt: TGTGCCACCGGACAGGGTCTTAGTGATACGCAGTATTTT; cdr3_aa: CATGQGLSDTQYF
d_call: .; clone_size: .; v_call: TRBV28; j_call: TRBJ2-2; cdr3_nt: TGTGCCAGCAGTTTGACTTGGGGGGACAGAGAGAACACCGGGGAGCTGTTTTTT; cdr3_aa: CASSLTWGDRENTGELFF
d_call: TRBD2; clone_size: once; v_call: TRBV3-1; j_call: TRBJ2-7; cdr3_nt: TGTGCCAGCAGCCCACAGACTAGCGGTCTGGCCTACGAGCAGTACTTC; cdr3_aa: CASSPQTSGLAYEQYF
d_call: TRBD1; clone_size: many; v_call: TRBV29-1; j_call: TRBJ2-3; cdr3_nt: TGCAGCGTAACAGGGGCCAACACAGATACGCAGTATTTT; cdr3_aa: CSVTGANTDTQYF
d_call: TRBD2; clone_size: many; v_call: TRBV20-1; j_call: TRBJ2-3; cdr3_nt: TGCAGTGCTAGAGTAGTGTCTAGCGGGAGCACAGATACGCAGTATTTT; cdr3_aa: CSARVVSSGSTDTQYF
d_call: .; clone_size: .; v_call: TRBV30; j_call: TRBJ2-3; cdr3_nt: TGTGCCTGGAGTGTGGTCGGAGACTTCGTAGATACGCAGTATTTT; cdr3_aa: CAWSVVGDFVDTQYF
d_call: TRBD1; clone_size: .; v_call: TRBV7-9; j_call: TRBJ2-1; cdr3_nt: TGTGCCAGCAGCCCAGCCCCGGGACAGGGTTCCTACAATGAGCGGTTCTTC; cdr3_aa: CASSPAPGQGSYNERFF
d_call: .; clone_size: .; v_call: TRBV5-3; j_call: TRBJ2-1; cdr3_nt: TGTGCCAGCAGCCCACCGCTCGAGCGCATTTTC; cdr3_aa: CASSPPLERIF
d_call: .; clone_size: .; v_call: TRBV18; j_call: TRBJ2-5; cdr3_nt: TGTGCCAGCTCAGCTACAGGTGTGCGAGAGACCCAGTACTTC; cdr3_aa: CASSATGVRETQYF
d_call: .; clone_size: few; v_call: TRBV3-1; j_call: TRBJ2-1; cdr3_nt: TGTGCCAGCAGCCATCCCCGGGACAACCACTCCTACAATGAGCAGTTCTTC; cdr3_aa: CASSHPRDNHSYNEQFF
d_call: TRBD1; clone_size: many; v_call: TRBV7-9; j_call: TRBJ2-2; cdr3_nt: TGTGCCAGCAACCCTCTCCCGGGACAGACGAACACCGGGGAGCTGTTTTTT; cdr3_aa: CASNPLPGQTNTGELFF
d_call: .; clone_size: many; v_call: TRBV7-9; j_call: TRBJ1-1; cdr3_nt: TGTGCCAGCAGCCTTATTTGGGGATCAAGGACTGAAGCTTTCTTT; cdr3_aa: CASSLIWGSRTEAFF
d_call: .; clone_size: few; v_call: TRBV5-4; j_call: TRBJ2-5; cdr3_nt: TGTGCCAGCAGCTTGGCTCTCTCTAAAGAGACCCAGTACTTC; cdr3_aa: CASSLALSKETQYF
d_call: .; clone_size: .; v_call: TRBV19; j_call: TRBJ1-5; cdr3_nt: TGTGCCAGTAGTATTGCGGAGAGCCTCAGCAATCAGCCCCAGCATTTT; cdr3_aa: CASSIAESLSNQPQHF